The 17 T cell receptor beta chains below were found in one sample sequenced in a study of blood T cell repertoires in COVID-19. The table came from immunoSEQ multiplex PCR; TCRdb's copy has only in-frame clones and leaves some out. The sample shows 200,000 to 250,000 clones, more than 80% of them seen only once. Sample: peripheral blood. These receptors came from a man in his thirties or forties with COVID-19, enrolled during active disease.

The chain is built from TRBV5-1 and TRBJ2-7, with 7 nucleotides matching TRBD1. The germline V gene encodes CDR1 SGHRS and CDR2 YFSETQ. This CDR3 has 14 amino acids. After removal of 0 bases from V and 5 bases from J, the junction contained 5 bases not matched to a gene. CDR3 bases: TGCGCCAGCAGCTTGGCCGGGACAGTCCACGAGCAGTACTTC. Translation gives CASSLAGTVHEQYF.

The chain combines TRBV7-8 with TRBJ2-5; 10 bases are shared with TRBD2. Germline trimming cut 5 bases from V and 5 bases from J; bases unmatched to any gene: 8. The CDR3 runs to 15 residues. Germline loops: CDR1 SGHVS, CDR2 FQNEAQ. This chain's CDR3 is CASSISGGPAETQYF. As DNA, the CDR3 is TGTGCCAGCAGCATTAGCGGGGGGCCAGCGGAGACCCAGTACTTC.

The chain joins TRBV7-9 to TRBJ2-7; TRBD1 is a possible D gene (5 bases). The CDR3 is made up of 18 amino acids. CDR1 and CDR2 (germline): SEHNR, FQNEAQ (reference sequence). Trimming removed 1 base at V and 0 bases at J, with 19 bases between. CDR3 coding DNA: TGTGCCAGCAGCTTAGTCGGACCGAAGGGGAACTTCTCCTACGAGCAGTACTTC. Protein: CASSLVGPKGNFSYEQYF.

Concerning this clone itself: This CDR3 is also generated by other DNA sequences in the sample. J is TRBJ2-3 and V is TRBV5-1, with TRBD2 matching 15 bases. V gave up 4 bases and J gave up 5 bases; unmatched junction bases: 2. The CDR3 is 15 residues long. In germline, CDR1 is SGHRS, CDR2 YFSETQ. The CDR3 spells CASSLGLAGGDTQYF. The CDR3 DNA reads TGCGCCAGCAGCCTGGGACTAGCGGGAGGAGATACGCAGTATTTT.

This clone was found a few times. The chain couples TRBV1 to TRBJ1-2; TRBD1, as called in the table, went unchecked against the DNA. TRBV1 is a pseudogene locus. This CDR3 is 18 amino acids long. The CDR3 coding sequence is TGCACCAGCAGCCAAGAGGTGCGCAACAGGGAGTATTTTCTTGGCTACACCTTC. It is translated as CTSSQEVRNREYFLGYTF.

The J gene is TRBJ1-5, the V gene TRBV2, with D tentatively TRBD1 (5 bases). V shed 6 bases and J shed 6 bases, with 12 bases lying between them. Germline lookup yields CDR1 SNHLY and CDR2 FYNNEI. This CDR3 is built from 13 residues. CDR3 in amino acids: CASRATVSQPQHF. For the CDR3, the DNA is TGTGCCAGCAGAGCGACAGTCTCTCAGCCCCAGCATTTT. The entire variable domain, with the rest obtained from reference TRBV2 and TRBJ1-5, is as follows: EPEVTQTPSHQVTQMGQEVILRCVPISNHLYFYWYRQILGQKVEFLVSFYNNEISEKSEIFDDQFSVERPDGSNFTLKIRSTKLEDSAMYFCASRATVSQPQHFGDGTRLSIL.

The CDR3 sequence: CASSSTSGPYEQYF. CDR3 DNA sequence: TGTGCCAGCAGCTCGACTAGCGGGCCCTACGAGCAGTACTTC. This chain uses TRBV2 with TRBJ2-7; TRBD2 matches at 10 bases. The germline CDR1 and CDR2 sequences are SNHLY and FYNNEI. V shed 6 bases and J 2 bases; nucleotides not matched to a gene: 4. The CDR3 sequence is 14 residues long.

The chain is built from TRBV7-9 and TRBJ2-5, with 13 bases that match TRBD2. Germline values: CDR1 SEHNR, CDR2 FQNEAQ (reference sequence). Trimming removed 10 bases from V and 5 bases from J; junction bases left unmatched: 4. This CDR3 spans 13 amino acids. In nucleotides, the CDR3 is TGTGCCACCAAACTAGCGGGAGGGGAGACCCAGTACTTC. Residues: CATKLAGGETQYF.

The chain employs TRBV7-3 and TRBJ2-1, with a tentative D call TRBD1 (5 bases). The CDR3 loop spans 13 amino acids. Germline CDR1 is SGHTA and CDR2 is FQGTGA. V was clipped by 5 bases and J by 7 bases, with 12 bases between them. This chain's CDR3 is CASSPQQVNEQFF. The CDR3 bases are TGTGCCAGCAGCCCCCAACAGGTAAATGAGCAGTTCTTC.

This sequence joins TRBV9 and TRBJ2-6; the match to TRBD1 covers 7 bases. The V and J ends lost 3 bases and 0 bases, in that order; junction bases with no gene match: 12. The CDR3 spans 19 residues. Germline V gives CDR1 SGDLS, CDR2 YYNGEE. In nucleotides, the CDR3 is TGTGCCAGCAGCGCCCTACTCGGACAGGCTGGCTCTGGGGCCAACGTCCTGACTTTC. As protein: CASSALLGQAGSGANVLTF.

The J gene is TRBJ1-1, the V gene TRBV28, with 10 positions matching TRBD1. CDR3 length equals 15 residues. CDR1 MDHEN and CDR2 SYDVKM come from the germline V gene. J lost 4 bases, V lost 3 bases, and 5 bases had no gene match. This chain's CDR3 is CASSFRRTGGTEAFF. The CDR3 nucleotides read TGTGCCAGCAGTTTCCGACGGACAGGGGGCACTGAAGCTTTCTTT.

The chain joins TRBV5-1 to TRBJ2-6, with D perhaps matching TRBD2 (6 bases). The CDR3 length is 19 residues. Trimming shortened V by 2 bases and J by 0 bases, and 18 bases separated the two germline ends. In germline, CDR1 is SGHRS, CDR2 YFSETQ. The CDR3 protein is CASSLWYRGSGSGANVLTF. CDR3 coding DNA: TGCGCCAGCAGCTTATGGTATCGGGGGAGTGGCTCTGGGGCCAACGTCCTGACTTTC.

Of note for this clone: Other DNA sequences in this sample translate to the same CDR3. The chain uses TRBV28 and TRBJ1-2, with TRBD1 matching 8 bases. The germline V gene encodes CDR1 MDHEN and CDR2 SYDVKM. CDR3 length equals 14 residues. The ends lost 1 base at V and 3 bases at J; junction bases unmatched: 1. CDR3 region: CASSLLQGDYGYTF. The CDR3, as DNA: TGTGCCAGCAGTTTATTACAGGGGGACTATGGCTACACCTTC.

The chain carries TRBV28 and TRBJ1-5; 8 bases match TRBD1. Germline V gene data show CDR1 as MDHEN and CDR2 as SYDVKM. The V and J ends lost 7 bases and 6 bases, in that order; junction bases with no gene match: 8. There are 14 residues in the CDR3. The CDR3 region has the DNA TGTGCCAGCAACCCTGGAGACAGGGGTCAGCCCCAGCATTTT. The encoded protein is CASNPGDRGQPQHF.

This sequence joins TRBV27 and TRBJ2-1; 9 nucleotides match TRBD1. In germline, CDR1 is MNHEY, CDR2 SMNVEV (reference sequence). The CDR3 spans 15 residues. V lost 5 bases to trimming and J lost 7 bases; unmatched junction nucleotides: 9. The chain's CDR3 is CASSVFGTGLNEQFF. The CDR3 DNA sequence: TGTGCCAGCAGTGTATTCGGGACAGGGTTAAATGAGCAGTTCTTC.

The sample holds one count of this clone. The chain employs TRBV19 and TRBJ1-5; D is uncertain. The CDR3 totals 15 residues. Germline assignment: CDR1 LNHDA and CDR2 SQIVND (reference sequence). The germline V and J ends were trimmed by 5 bases and 1 base, with 12 bases remaining between them. Written as DNA, the CDR3 is TGTGCCAGTAGTCCCATATCGGGAAGCAATCAGCCCCAGCATTTT. Its translation is CASSPISGSNQPQHF.

The V gene is TRBV6-2 or TRBV6-3, the J gene TRBJ2-3; 7 nucleotides agree with TRBD2. The CDR3 covers 19 residues. V dropped 5 bases and J dropped 5; count of bases not matched to a gene: 22. Per the germline V gene, CDR1 is MNHEY and CDR2 is SVGEGT. The CDR3 sequence is CASSRSGGNPIWWEDTQYF. As DNA, the CDR3 is TGTGCCAGCAGTCGGTCGGGGGGAAACCCCATCTGGTGGGAAGATACGCAGTATTTT.